This is a list of T cell receptor beta chains from one sample in a study of T-cell memory formation after mild COVID-19. TCRdb recomputed calls from the 5' RACE reads with MiXCR, one row per CDR3 protein. The sample lists 300,000 to 400,000 distinct CDR3 sequences, around 15% occurring once. The sample consisted of PBMCs or a T cell subset sorted from them (not recorded which). The source of these receptors is a man between 18 and 29 years old who had mild COVID-19 (a few samples of this study predate the infection). Cell type and time point are not known. Each CDR3 is given with its conserved first and last residue. The order of the fields is V gene, clone size, D gene, J gene, CDR3 DNA, CDR3 protein. The D gene is left open where the match is weak. Clone size appears in some rows only: once, few, many, or a class for an expanded clone.

V gene: TRBV12-5; clone size: .; D gene: .; J gene: TRBJ1-2; CDR3 DNA: TGTGCTAGTGGTTCGGGAGTTAACTATGGCTACACCTTC; CDR3 protein: CASGSGVNYGYTF
V gene: TRBV7-8; clone size: many; D gene: .; J gene: TRBJ2-7; CDR3 DNA: TGTGCCAGCAGCCAGCGGTACGAGCAGTACTTC; CDR3 protein: CASSQRYEQYF
V gene: TRBV20-1; clone size: many; D gene: TRBD2; J gene: TRBJ2-4; CDR3 DNA: TGCAGTGCTAGAGTAATAGCGGGGGGGCCTACCAAAAACATTCAGTACTTC; CDR3 protein: CSARVIAGGPTKNIQYF
V gene: TRBV3-2; clone size: .; D gene: .; J gene: TRBJ2-2; CDR3 DNA: TGTGCCAGCCGGACAGGGGCCTCCGGGGAGCTGTTTTTT; CDR3 protein: CASRTGASGELFF
V gene: TRBV4-1; clone size: many; D gene: .; J gene: TRBJ2-2; CDR3 DNA: TGCGCCAGCAGCCAAGGACGTACAGGCTACACCTCGAACACCGGGGAGCTGTTTTTT; CDR3 protein: CASSQGRTGYTSNTGELFF
V gene: TRBV4-3; clone size: few; D gene: TRBD2; J gene: TRBJ2-3; CDR3 DNA: TGCGCCAGCAGCCAAACTAGCGGGGGGGTAGGAGATACGCAGTATTTT; CDR3 protein: CASSQTSGGVGDTQYF
V gene: TRBV12-3/TRBV12-4; clone size: .; D gene: .; J gene: TRBJ1-3; CDR3 DNA: TGTGCCAGCGGACGGAATACGATCTCTGGAAACACCATATATTTT; CDR3 protein: CASGRNTISGNTIYF
V gene: TRBV28; clone size: .; D gene: .; J gene: TRBJ2-5; CDR3 DNA: TGTGCCAGTTCCCCAAGGGGCCAGTCGCCGGAGACCCAGTACTTC; CDR3 protein: CASSPRGQSPETQYF
V gene: TRBV4-3; clone size: few; D gene: .; J gene: TRBJ2-2; CDR3 DNA: TGCGCCAGCAGCCAAGAGGGCCCCGGGGCAACCAACACCGGGGAGCTGTTTTTT; CDR3 protein: CASSQEGPGATNTGELFF
V gene: TRBV7-2; clone size: many; D gene: .; J gene: TRBJ1-1; CDR3 DNA: TGTGCCAGCAGCCGACAGGTGAACACTGAAGCTTTCTTT; CDR3 protein: CASSRQVNTEAFF
V gene: TRBV28; clone size: .; D gene: .; J gene: TRBJ2-3; CDR3 DNA: TGTGCCAGCAGTTTGGGGGGAACAGTCACAGATACGCAGTATTTT; CDR3 protein: CASSLGGTVTDTQYF
V gene: TRBV3-1; clone size: few; D gene: TRBD1; J gene: TRBJ1-6; CDR3 DNA: TGTGCCAGCAGCCACGGACAGGGGGAATCCCCCCTCCACTTT; CDR3 protein: CASSHGQGESPLHF
V gene: TRBV5-1; clone size: .; D gene: TRBD1; J gene: TRBJ1-2; CDR3 DNA: TGCGCCAGCAGCTACACAACCGGGACAGATGGCTACACCTTC; CDR3 protein: CASSYTTGTDGYTF
V gene: TRBV7-2; clone size: few; D gene: TRBD1; J gene: TRBJ2-3; CDR3 DNA: TGTGCCAGCAGCACGAGCACAGGGGGCTCAGATACGCAGTATTTT; CDR3 protein: CASSTSTGGSDTQYF
V gene: TRBV7-2; clone size: few; D gene: TRBD1; J gene: TRBJ2-5; CDR3 DNA: TGTGCCAGCAGCTCTAACAGGGGGCGAGAGACCCAGTACTTC; CDR3 protein: CASSSNRGRETQYF
V gene: TRBV10-3; clone size: .; D gene: .; J gene: TRBJ2-5; CDR3 DNA: TGTGCCATCAGTGAGATGGGTATCCAGTACTTC; CDR3 protein: CAISEMGIQYF
V gene: TRBV7-3; clone size: .; D gene: .; J gene: TRBJ1-2; CDR3 DNA: TGTGCCAGCAGCCCCGGGGGGGTTGACTATGGCTACACCTTC; CDR3 protein: CASSPGGVDYGYTF
V gene: TRBV4-1; clone size: .; D gene: TRBD1; J gene: TRBJ1-2; CDR3 DNA: TGCGCCAGTGGGGACAGTTTGGGCTACACCTTC; CDR3 protein: CASGDSLGYTF
V gene: TRBV5-8; clone size: many; D gene: .; J gene: TRBJ1-5; CDR3 DNA: TGTGCCAGCAGTCGGGGGGCTAATCAGCCCCAGCATTTT; CDR3 protein: CASSRGANQPQHF
V gene: TRBV24-1; clone size: .; D gene: .; J gene: TRBJ1-1; CDR3 DNA: TGTGCCACCAGTGCCGATCGACAGAACACTGAAGCTTTCTTT; CDR3 protein: CATSADRQNTEAFF
V gene: TRBV6-5; clone size: many; D gene: .; J gene: TRBJ1-1; CDR3 DNA: TGTGCCAGCCGCCAGGGGAGCCACACTGAAGCTTTCTTT; CDR3 protein: CASRQGSHTEAFF
V gene: TRBV20-1; clone size: .; D gene: TRBD2; J gene: TRBJ2-3; CDR3 DNA: TGCAGTGCTAGACTAGCGGGGGACGCCGCAGATACGCAGTATTTT; CDR3 protein: CSARLAGDAADTQYF
V gene: TRBV2; clone size: many; D gene: .; J gene: TRBJ2-1; CDR3 DNA: TGTGCCAGCACTGGGACTGCCTCCTACAATGAGCAGTTCTTC; CDR3 protein: CASTGTASYNEQFF
V gene: TRBV6-5; clone size: few; D gene: .; J gene: TRBJ2-5; CDR3 DNA: TGTGCCAGCAGTTACTCGGCTCAGGGACAAGAGACCCAGTACTTC; CDR3 protein: CASSYSAQGQETQYF
V gene: TRBV5-4; clone size: few; D gene: TRBD1; J gene: TRBJ2-1; CDR3 DNA: TGTGCCAGCAGATGGGCCGGGACAGGGGGCTACAATGAGCAGTTCTTC; CDR3 protein: CASRWAGTGGYNEQFF
V gene: TRBV6-5; clone size: once; D gene: .; J gene: TRBJ1-6; CDR3 DNA: TGTGCCAGCAGTTACGCGCAGGTTCGCCCCCTCCACTTT; CDR3 protein: CASSYAQVRPLHF
V gene: TRBV7-2; clone size: many; D gene: .; J gene: TRBJ2-1; CDR3 DNA: TGTGCCAGCAGCTTCGGCTACAATGAGCAGTTCTTC; CDR3 protein: CASSFGYNEQFF
V gene: TRBV7-2; clone size: many; D gene: TRBD2; J gene: TRBJ2-5; CDR3 DNA: TGTGCCAGCAGCTCCTTTGCTAGCGGGGGGGAGACCCAGTACTTC; CDR3 protein: CASSSFASGGETQYF
V gene: TRBV7-2; clone size: .; D gene: .; J gene: TRBJ1-4; CDR3 DNA: TGTGCCAGCAGCTCTTCCAGGGGCTATGAAAAACTGTTTTTT; CDR3 protein: CASSSSRGYEKLFF
V gene: TRBV24-1; clone size: once; D gene: TRBD1; J gene: TRBJ1-2; CDR3 DNA: TGTGCCACCAGTGGCCGGGACAGGGGAACCCTTAACTATGGCTACACCTTC; CDR3 protein: CATSGRDRGTLNYGYTF
V gene: TRBV3-1; clone size: few; D gene: TRBD2; J gene: TRBJ2-7; CDR3 DNA: TGTGCCAGCAGGAGGACTAGCGGGATCTACGAGCAGTACTTC; CDR3 protein: CASRRTSGIYEQYF
V gene: TRBV12-3/TRBV12-4; clone size: few; D gene: TRBD2; J gene: TRBJ2-5; CDR3 DNA: TGTGCCAGCAGACATAGCGGGGGGACCCAGTACTTC; CDR3 protein: CASRHSGGTQYF
V gene: TRBV20-1; clone size: many; D gene: .; J gene: TRBJ2-1; CDR3 DNA: TGCAGTGCTTCGTTTGGGTCCTACAATGAGCAGTTCTTC; CDR3 protein: CSASFGSYNEQFF
V gene: TRBV5-1; clone size: .; D gene: .; J gene: TRBJ1-1; CDR3 DNA: TGCGCCAGCAGCTCGGACCTGAACACTGAAGCTTTCTTT; CDR3 protein: CASSSDLNTEAFF
V gene: TRBV27; clone size: .; D gene: .; J gene: TRBJ1-1; CDR3 DNA: TGTGCCAGCAGTTTGGGAACGGCCGGGAACACTGAAGCTTTCTTT; CDR3 protein: CASSLGTAGNTEAFF